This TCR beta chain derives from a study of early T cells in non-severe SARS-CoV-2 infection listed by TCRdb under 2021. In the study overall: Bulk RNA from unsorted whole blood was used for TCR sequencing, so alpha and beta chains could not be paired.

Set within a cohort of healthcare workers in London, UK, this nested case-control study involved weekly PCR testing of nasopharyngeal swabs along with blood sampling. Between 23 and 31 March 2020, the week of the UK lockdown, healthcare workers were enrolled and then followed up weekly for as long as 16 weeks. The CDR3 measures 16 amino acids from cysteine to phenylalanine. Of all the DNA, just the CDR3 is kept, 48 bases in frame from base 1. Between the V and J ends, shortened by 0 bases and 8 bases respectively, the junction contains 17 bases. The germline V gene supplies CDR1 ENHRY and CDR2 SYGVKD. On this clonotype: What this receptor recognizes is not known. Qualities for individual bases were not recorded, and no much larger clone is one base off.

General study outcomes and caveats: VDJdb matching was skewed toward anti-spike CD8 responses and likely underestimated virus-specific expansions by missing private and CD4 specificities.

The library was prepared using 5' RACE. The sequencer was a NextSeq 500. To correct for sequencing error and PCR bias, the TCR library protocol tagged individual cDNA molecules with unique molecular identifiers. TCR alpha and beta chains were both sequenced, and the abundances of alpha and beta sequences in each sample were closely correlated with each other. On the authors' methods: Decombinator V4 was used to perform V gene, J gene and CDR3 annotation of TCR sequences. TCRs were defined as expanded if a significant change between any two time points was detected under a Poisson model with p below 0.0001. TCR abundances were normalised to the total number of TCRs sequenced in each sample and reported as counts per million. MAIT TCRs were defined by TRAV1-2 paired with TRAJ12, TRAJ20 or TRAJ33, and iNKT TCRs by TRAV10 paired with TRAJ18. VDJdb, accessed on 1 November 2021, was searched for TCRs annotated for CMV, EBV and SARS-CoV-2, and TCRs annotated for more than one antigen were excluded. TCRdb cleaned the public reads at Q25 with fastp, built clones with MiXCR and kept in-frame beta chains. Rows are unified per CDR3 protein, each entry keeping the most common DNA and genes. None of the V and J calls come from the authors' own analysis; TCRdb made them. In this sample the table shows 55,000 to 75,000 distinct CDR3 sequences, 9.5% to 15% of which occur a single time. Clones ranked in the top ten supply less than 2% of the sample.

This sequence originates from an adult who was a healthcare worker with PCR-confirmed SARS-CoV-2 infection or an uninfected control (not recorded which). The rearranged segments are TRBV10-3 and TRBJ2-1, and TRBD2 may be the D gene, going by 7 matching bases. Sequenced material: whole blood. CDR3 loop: CAISESSGTRRDEQFF. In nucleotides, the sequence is TGTGCCATCAGTGAGTCGAGCGGGACAAGGAGGGATGAGCAGTTCTTC.